The 19 T cell receptor beta chains given below trace back to one sample, sequenced in a study of CD8 T cells in ankylosing spondylitis. TCRdb passed the 5' RACE reads through MiXCR, listing each CDR3 protein once. Of roughly 60,000 distinct CDR3 sequences in the sample, around 6.5% were seen once. Material for sequencing was synovial fluid, either unsorted or a sorted T cell fraction (not recorded which). The source is a male donor with ankylosing spondylitis.

This clonotype was observed many times. The genes are TRBV7-6 and TRBJ2-7; 13 bases are shared with TRBD2. This CDR3 has 16 amino acids. Germline V lookup: CDR1 SGHVS, CDR2 FNYEAQ. V lost 5 bases to trimming and J lost 3 bases; unmatched junction nucleotides: 7. The CDR3 DNA reads as TGTGCCAGCAGCGCGACTAGCGGGAGGTTGTTCTACGAGCAGTACTTC. Translating gives CASSATSGRLFYEQYF.

This clonotype was counted at least ten times. The chain links TRBV7-8 to TRBJ2-5, with D possibly being TRBD1 (5 bases). V was trimmed by 3 bases and J by 4 bases, leaving 9 bases between them. CDR1 and CDR2 (germline): SGHVS, FQNEAQ. CDR3 length: 13 residues. The CDR3 DNA sequence: TGTGCCAGCAGCTTGCTCCAGGGAGAGACCCAGTACTTC. Its protein product is CASSLLQGETQYF.

This clonotype was recorded many times. The V gene is TRBV6-1, the J gene TRBJ2-1; 9 nucleotides align to TRBD2. This CDR3 contains 17 residues. From germline, CDR1 is MNHNS and CDR2 SASEGT. V was pared by 7 bases and J by 6 bases, with 16 bases of the junction left unmatched. CDR3 loop: CASKIRLAGGPGNEQFF. The CDR3, as DNA: TGTGCCAGCAAAATACGTTTGGCGGGAGGGCCGGGCAATGAGCAGTTCTTC.

This chain joins TRBV18 and TRBJ2-3; 8 bases line up with TRBD2. Germline CDR1 KGHSH, CDR2 LQKENI. CDR3 length equals 14 residues. V was pared by 5 bases and J by 6 bases, with 7 bases of the junction left unmatched. CDR3 DNA sequence: TGTGCCAGCTCATTGGGACTAGGAAGCGATACGCAGTATTTT. Translated, it gives CASSLGLGSDTQYF.

Comments on this clonotype: A much larger clone lies a single base off, so this may be a read error. The chain carries TRBV29-1 and TRBJ1-5; D not resolved. The CDR3 has 15 amino acids. CDR1 is SQVTM and CDR2 is ANQGSEA in the germline V gene. CDR3 loop: CSVSTGTGRDHPQHF. The CDR3 DNA sequence: TGCAGCGTTTCGACGGGCACCGGGCGGGATCATCCCCAGCATTTT.

The rearrangement joins TRBV3-1 to TRBJ2-7, with a tentative D call TRBD2 (6 bases). The V gene's germline CDR1 is LGHDT and CDR2 YNNKEL (reference sequence). CDR3 length: 15 residues. The V end lost 5 bases, the J end lost 0 bases, and 14 bases lay between the germline ends. The DNA of the CDR3 is TGTGCCAGCAGCTATTCGGGACTCATCTCCTACGAGCAGTACTTC. Translation: CASSYSGLISYEQYF.

This clonotype was observed a few times. The J gene is TRBJ2-2, the V gene TRBV28; D may be TRBD1 (5 bases). The germline gives CDR1 MDHEN, CDR2 SYDVKM. The CDR3 runs to 14 residues. V lost 6 bases to trimming and J lost 0 bases, with 8 bases between them. The CDR3 spells CASSWGPNTGELFF. For the CDR3, the DNA is TGTGCCAGCAGCTGGGGCCCGAACACCGGGGAGCTGTTTTTT.

This clonotype was counted at least ten times. The J gene is TRBJ2-3, the V gene TRBV20-1; possibly TRBD2 for D (6 bases). The germline V gene encodes CDR1 DFQATT and CDR2 SNEGSKA (reference sequence). Trimming took off 2 bases at V and 0 bases at J, with 9 bases between the two ends. The CDR3 loop spans 14 amino acids. The CDR3: CSARQRASTDTQYF. CDR3 in DNA: TGCAGTGCTAGACAGCGGGCAAGCACAGATACGCAGTATTTT.

This clonotype was detected a few times. The V gene is TRBV11-3, the J gene TRBJ2-4; 11 bases are a match to TRBD1. Germline CDR1 is SGHNT and CDR2 is YENEEA. The ends lost 5 bases at V and 6 bases at J; junction bases unmatched: 9. This CDR3 comprises 16 residues. The CDR3 is CASSQRTGGEINIQYF. In DNA, the CDR3 is TGTGCCAGCAGCCAAAGGACAGGGGGCGAAATAAACATTCAGTACTTC.

In nucleotides, the CDR3 is TGTGCCAGCAGTGACCAAGGTCGGAACGAGCAGTACTTC. Protein product: CASSDQGRNEQYF. The chain couples TRBV25-1 to TRBJ2-7; D ambiguous. Germline V gene lookup returns CDR1 MGHDK and CDR2 SYGVNS. This CDR3 has 13 residues. V shed 3 bases and J shed 5 bases, with 11 bases lying between them.

The chain couples TRBV15 to TRBJ2-2; perhaps TRBD2 as D (6 bases). V was trimmed by 1 base and J by 1 base, leaving 10 bases between them. The CDR3 loop spans 16 amino acids. The germline gives CDR1 LNHNV, CDR2 YYDKDF (reference sequence). The CDR3 sequence: CATSRGRLGNTGELFF. DNA for the CDR3: TGTGCCACCAGCAGAGGGAGACTAGGGAACACCGGGGAGCTGTTTTTT. The full variable domain, in which reference TRBV15 and TRBJ2-2 provide the parts outside the CDR3, is DAMVIQNPRYQVTQFGKPVTLSCSQTLNHNVMYWYQQKSSQAPKLLFHYYDKDFNNEADTPDNFQSRRPNTSFCFLDIRSPGLGDTAMYLCATSRGRLGNTGELFFGEGSRLTVL.

The genes are TRBV27 and TRBJ1-4, with D unclear. Trimming stripped 8 bases from V and 0 bases from J, with 10 bases between. The CDR3 is 14 amino acids. Looked up from germline, CDR1 is MNHEY and CDR2 is SMNVEV (reference sequence). CDR3 bases: TGTGCCAGCGCAGATCTAGCAACTAATGAAAAACTGTTTTTT. Protein sequence: CASADLATNEKLFF.

This clonotype was counted many times. This chain's CDR3 is CASSPYGTPYTGELFF. The CDR3 DNA sequence: TGTGCCAGCAGCCCTTACGGGACACCTTACACCGGGGAGCTGTTTTTT. The gene calls are TRBV3-1 and TRBJ2-2, with a tentative D call TRBD1 (6 bases). The V and J ends lost 4 bases and 3 bases respectively, with 15 bases between them. CDR3 length: 16 residues. CDR1 is LGHDT and CDR2 is YNNKEL in the germline V gene (reference sequence).

This clonotype was counted at least ten times. The chain links TRBV5-1 to TRBJ1-6; the match to TRBD1 covers 7 bases. V shed 3 bases, J shed 8 bases, and the junction held 8 bases outside the gene matches. The length of the CDR3 is 15 residues. The V gene's germline CDR1 is SGHRS and CDR2 YFSETQ. This CDR3 reads CASSSYRGIDSPLHF. CDR3 DNA sequence: TGCGCCAGCAGCTCGTACAGGGGAATTGATTCACCCCTCCACTTT. The full variable domain, in which reference TRBV5-1 and TRBJ1-6 provide the parts outside the CDR3, is KAGVTQTPRYLIKTRGQQVTLSCSPISGHRSVSWYQQTPGQGLQFLFEYFSETQRNKGNFPGRFSGRQFSNSRSEMNVSTLELGDSALYLCASSSYRGIDSPLHFGNGTRLTVT.

This clonotype was detected many times. J is TRBJ1-2 and V is TRBV5-5; 8 nucleotides line up with TRBD1. This CDR3 has 17 amino acids. Germline V lookup: CDR1 SGHKS, CDR2 YYEKEE (reference sequence). V gave up 0 bases and J gave up 3 bases; unmatched junction bases: 10. CDR3 nucleotide sequence: TGTGCCAGCAGCTTGGCGGCAGGGGGCGCGGGGGACTATGGCTACACCTTC. Translation gives CASSLAAGGAGDYGYTF.

The chain joins TRBV20-1 to TRBJ2-1; D remains ambiguous. V was trimmed by 0 bases and J by 10 bases, leaving 16 bases between them. This CDR3 is 14 amino acids long. Germline V gene data show CDR1 as DFQATT and CDR2 as SNEGSKA (reference sequence). This CDR3 is CSARDLATSWEQFF. As DNA, the CDR3 is TGCAGTGCTAGAGACTTGGCCACTTCGTGGGAGCAGTTCTTC.

This clonotype is medium-sized within its sample. V and J are TRBV5-1 and TRBJ2-1; no firm D call. The V gene lost 4 bases and the J gene lost 3 bases, with 11 bases spanning the gap. Germline CDR1 reads SGHRS; CDR2 reads YFSETQ. This CDR3 has 14 residues. DNA of the CDR3: TGCGCCAGCAGCGTAGGAGAAAACTACAATGAGCAGTTCTTC. Its translation is CASSVGENYNEQFF.

In its sample, this clonotype was seen many times. The CDR3 region has the DNA TGTGCCAGCAGTTTACCCGGACTAGCGGGAGGGTACAATGAGCAGTTCTTC. It encodes CASSLPGLAGGYNEQFF. The genes are TRBV28 and TRBJ2-1; TRBD2 matches at 15 bases. J gave up 4 bases and V 2 bases, and 3 bases lay outside the gene matches. Germline V lookup: CDR1 MDHEN, CDR2 SYDVKM. The CDR3 runs to 17 residues.

V is TRBV20-1 and J is TRBJ1-6; D unclear. V shed 1 base and J shed 7 bases, with 5 bases lying between them. CDR1 and CDR2 (germline): DFQATT, SNEGSKA (reference sequence). CDR3 length: 12 residues. The CDR3, as DNA: TGCAGTGCTAGAGGTGGCAATTCACCCCTCCACTTT. Translated, it gives CSARGGNSPLHF.